This TCR beta chain derives from a study of CD8 T cells in ankylosing spondylitis. Study results and caveats: Earlier literature documents some of the motif variants in reactive arthritis synovial fluid and blood.

A remark on this clonotype: Antigen unknown.

The CDR3 is 14 residues long. V shed 0 bases and J 8 bases; nucleotides not matched to a gene: 1. From germline, CDR1 is SGHKS and CDR2 YYEKEE (reference sequence). Quantitative barcoded 5'-RACE was used to prepare TCR beta libraries. TCRdb passed the 5' RACE reads through MiXCR, listing each CDR3 protein once. The sample yields a few hundred thousand distinct CDR3 sequences, roughly 20% seen once. This clonotype originated in a female donor with ankylosing spondylitis or in good health (not recorded which). The specimen sequenced was blood, either unsorted or a sorted T cell fraction (not recorded which). V usage is TRBV5-5 and J usage is TRBJ2-1; 11 bases line up with TRBD1. The DNA of the CDR3 is TGTGCCAGCAGCTTGGGGACAGGGGGCGATGAGCAGTTCTTC. Its translation: CASSLGTGGDEQFF.